The 4 T cell receptor beta chains below were found in one sample sequenced in a study of circulating tumor DNA in untreated peripheral T-cell lymphoma (dated by TCRdb to about 2021). Receptor amplification or capture employed the immunoSEQ multiplex PCR assay. The clones in this table, taken by TCRdb from immuneACCESS, are in-frame only. Not every clone is retained; where verified, under half of the shortfall comes from an unresolved V gene, and the cause of the rest is unknown. The sample table shows approximately 1,000 clones, and around 84% are seen once. The ten largest clones capture approximately 7.9% of the sample. The sequencing sample was made of tumor tissue. The origin of the receptors is a human donor with peripheral T-cell lymphoma.

The rearrangement uses TRBV7-5 and TRBJ2-1; TRBD2 is taken as the D call from the table, unchecked against the DNA. TRBV7-5 is marked as a pseudogene. The CDR3 has 15 residues. CDR3 sequence (DNA): TGTGCCAGCAGCCCAAGCGGGGGGGCCTCGAATGAGCAGTTCTTC. Amino acid sequence: CASSPSGGASNEQFF.

J is TRBJ2-7 and V is TRBV14; tentatively, D is TRBD1 (6 bases). V lost 0 bases and J lost 3, with 18 bases in between. Germline V CDR1 and CDR2: SGHDN, FVKESK. The CDR3 loop spans 17 amino acids. CDR3 nucleotide sequence: TGTGCCAGCAGCCAAGATATCGGGCAGGGGATTAGCTACGAGCAGTACTTC. It yields the protein CASSQDIGQGISYEQYF.

This clone was seen a few times. This chain uses TRBV30 with TRBJ2-2; the match to TRBD2 covers 10 bases. J was trimmed by 3 bases and V by 0 bases; bases with no gene match: 7. The CDR3 runs to 17 residues. The germline gives CDR1 GTSNPN, CDR2 SVGIG (reference sequence). In DNA, the CDR3 is TGTGCCTGGAGTGTAATTAGCGGGGGGTCCGACACCGGGGAGCTGTTTTTT. This codes for CAWSVISGGSDTGELFF.

This chain connects TRBV7-5 to TRBJ2-7; the table's D call, TRBD1, has no DNA check behind it. TRBV7-5 is tagged as a pseudogene. The CDR3 is made up of 15 amino acids. CDR3: CASSLSTGDAVGQYF. In nucleotides, the CDR3 is TGTGCCAGCAGCTTGAGTACAGGGGACGCGGTCGGACAGTACTTC.